These 15 T cell receptor beta chains were all obtained from the same sample, sequenced in a study of control samples from healthy donors and cancer patients. The assay was immunoSEQ multiplex PCR, and TCRdb's table has in-frame clones only and misses some. The sample carries about 130,000 clones, almost 95% recorded once. The sequenced sample was PBMCs. These receptors were obtained from a man aged 80 or over with head and neck cancer.

This sequence joins TRBV7-2 and TRBJ2-1, with 7 positions matching TRBD2. J lost 3 bases, V lost 5 bases, and 7 bases had no gene match. Germline V gene lookup returns CDR1 SGHTA and CDR2 FQGNSA. The CDR3 length is 15 residues. Written as DNA, the CDR3 is TGTGCCAGCAGCCTGGAGGCTAGCGGCTACAATGAGCAGTTCTTC. Its translation is CASSLEASGYNEQFF.

V is TRBV30 and J is TRBJ1-2; perhaps TRBD1 as D (5 bases). V dropped 6 bases and J dropped 7 bases, with 12 bases sitting between them. The germline gives CDR1 GTSNPN, CDR2 SVGIG (reference sequence). The length of the CDR3 is 11 residues. The CDR3 sequence is CACGQGPGYTF. CDR3 nucleotide sequence: TGTGCCTGCGGGCAGGGCCCTGGCTACACCTTC.

The chain carries TRBV29-1 and TRBJ2-1, with D unclear. The V end was cut by 6 bases, the J end by 4 bases, with 7 bases between. The CDR3 sequence is 11 residues long. Germline values: CDR1 SQVTM, CDR2 ANQGSEA. The CDR3 region has the DNA TGCAGCGTCGCTAATTACAATGAGCAGTTCTTC. Protein sequence: CSVANYNEQFF.

This rearrangement joins TRBV2 to TRBJ2-7, with 10 nucleotides matching TRBD1. V was clipped by 5 bases and J by 3 bases; unmatched bases: 1. The CDR3 covers 13 residues. Germline V gene lookup returns CDR1 SNHLY and CDR2 FYNNEI. The CDR3 DNA follows: TGTGCCAGCAGTAGGACAGGGGGCTACGAGCAGTACTTC. Translated: CASSRTGGYEQYF. The variable domain in full, completed from reference TRBV2 and TRBJ2-7, reads EPEVTQTPSHQVTQMGQEVILRCVPISNHLYFYWYRQILGQKVEFLVSFYNNEISEKSEIFDDQFSVERPDGSNFTLKIRSTKLEDSAMYFCASSRTGGYEQYFGPGTRLTVT.

The chain's CDR3 is CSVELSGVGNQPQHF. CDR3 nucleotides: TGCAGCGTTGAACTGTCAGGGGTCGGCAATCAGCCCCAGCATTTT. The V call is TRBV29-1, the J call TRBJ1-5; possible D gene TRBD1, 6 bases. Trimming removed 2 bases at V and 2 bases at J, with 13 bases between. The CDR3 spans 15 residues. Germline assignment: CDR1 SQVTM and CDR2 ANQGSEA.

The table lists this clone with a count of one. The chain carries TRBV7-6 and TRBJ1-4, with 7 bases identical to TRBD1. CDR3 length equals 18 residues. The V gene end was trimmed by 1 base and the J gene end by 6 bases; junction bases not matched to a gene: 14. Germline V gene data show CDR1 as SGHVS and CDR2 as FNYEAQ. CDR3 residues: CASSLEGGQKSADEKLFF. CDR3 nucleotides: TGTGCCAGCAGCTTAGAGGGGGGACAGAAGAGTGCCGATGAAAAACTGTTTTTT.

This chain connects TRBV19 to TRBJ1-5, with D tentatively TRBD1 (5 bases). V was trimmed by 5 bases and J by 1 base, leaving 12 bases between them. CDR1 LNHDA and CDR2 SQIVND come from the germline V gene (reference sequence). This CDR3 is built from 15 residues. DNA for the CDR3: TGTGCCAGTAGTGGGGGAAGCGGCAGCAATCAGCCCCAGCATTTT. As protein: CASSGGSGSNQPQHF.

This sequence joins TRBV4-1 and TRBJ2-7; D not resolved. Trimming shortened V by 2 bases and J by 4 bases, and 6 bases separated the two germline ends. Germline V lookup: CDR1 MGHRA, CDR2 YSYEKL. The CDR3 runs 12 residues. Here the CDR3 reads CASSQLGYEQYF. The CDR3 DNA reads TGCGCCAGCAGCCAATTGGGTTACGAGCAGTACTTC.

The chain is built from TRBV28 and TRBJ2-5, with 9 bases aligning to TRBD2. Germline V gene sequence: CDR1 MDHEN, CDR2 SYDVKM. Trimming removed 4 bases from V and 5 bases from J; junction bases left unmatched: 8. This CDR3 has 15 residues. The CDR3, as DNA: TGTGCCAGCAGTTACCCAGCGGGAGGTAGTGAGACCCAGTACTTC. It specifies CASSYPAGGSETQYF.

This chain connects TRBV9 to TRBJ2-7; the D is unclear. V was shortened by 0 bases and J by 0 bases, with 7 bases between the two germline ends. The CDR3 has 14 amino acids. The V gene's germline CDR1 is SGDLS and CDR2 YYNGEE. The chain's CDR3 is CASSVEPYSYEQYF. DNA of the CDR3: TGTGCCAGCAGCGTAGAGCCTTACTCCTACGAGCAGTACTTC.

CDR3 DNA: TGCGCCAGCAGCCAAGGGACGGCCAGTAATGAAAAACTGTTTTTT. Protein: CASSQGTASNEKLFF. The chain couples TRBV4-3 to TRBJ1-4; D is unresolved. Trimming took 1 base from V and 4 from J, leaving 10 bases between them. In germline, CDR1 is LGHNA, CDR2 YSLEER. The CDR3 runs 15 residues.

Only one count was recorded for this clone. The V call is TRBV5-6, the J call TRBJ1-1, with TRBD1 as a possible D gene (5 bases). The V gene's germline CDR1 is SGHDT and CDR2 YYEEEE. The CDR3 covers 15 residues. The V and J ends lost 3 bases and 6 bases respectively, with 18 bases between them. CDR3 DNA sequence: TGTGCCAGCAGCTGGGGAACCCAGGGAGAGGCTGAAGCTTTCTTT. It yields the protein CASSWGTQGEAEAFF.

The gene calls are TRBV9 and TRBJ2-1; no firm D call. V lost 3 bases and J 5 bases, leaving 3 bases between the germline ends. Germline V gene data show CDR1 as SGDLS and CDR2 as YYNGEE. The CDR3 has 11 amino acids. The CDR3 here is CASSGHNEQFF. In nucleotides, the CDR3 is TGTGCCAGCAGCGGACACAATGAGCAGTTCTTC.

The gene calls are TRBV4-1 and TRBJ1-1; D is ambiguous. The germline V gene encodes CDR1 MGHRA and CDR2 YSYEKL. There are 16 residues in the CDR3. V lost 4 bases and J 1 base, leaving 16 bases between the germline ends. The CDR3 coding sequence is TGCGCCAGCAGCCTAGCCGGGCCCCTATCGAACACTGAAGCTTTCTTT. Protein: CASSLAGPLSNTEAFF.

The chain joins TRBV7-2 to TRBJ2-5, with D possibly matching TRBD1 (6 bases). The CDR3 loop spans 12 amino acids. CDR1 is SGHTA, CDR2 FQGNSA, per germline. Trimming shortened V by 1 base and J by 8 bases, and 8 bases separated the two germline ends. The chain's CDR3 is CASSLDRVTQYF. The CDR3 bases are TGTGCCAGCAGCTTAGACAGGGTAACCCAGTACTTC.